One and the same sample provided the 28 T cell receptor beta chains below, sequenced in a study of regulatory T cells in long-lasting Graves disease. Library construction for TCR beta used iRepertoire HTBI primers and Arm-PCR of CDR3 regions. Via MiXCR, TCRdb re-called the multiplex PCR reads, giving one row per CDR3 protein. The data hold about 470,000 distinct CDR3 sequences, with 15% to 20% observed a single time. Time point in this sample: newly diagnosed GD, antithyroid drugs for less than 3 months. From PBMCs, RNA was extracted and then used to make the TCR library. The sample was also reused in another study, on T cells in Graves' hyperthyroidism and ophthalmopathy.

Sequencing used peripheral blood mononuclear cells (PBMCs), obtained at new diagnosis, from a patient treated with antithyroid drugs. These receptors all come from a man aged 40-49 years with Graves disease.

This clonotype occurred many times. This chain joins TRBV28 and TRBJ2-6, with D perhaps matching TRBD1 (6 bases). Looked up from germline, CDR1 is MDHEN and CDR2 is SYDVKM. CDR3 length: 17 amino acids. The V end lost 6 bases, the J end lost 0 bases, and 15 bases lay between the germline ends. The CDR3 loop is CASRTGSFASGANVLTF. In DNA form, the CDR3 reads TGTGCCAGCAGAACAGGGTCCTTCGCCTCTGGGGCCAACGTCCTGACTTTC.

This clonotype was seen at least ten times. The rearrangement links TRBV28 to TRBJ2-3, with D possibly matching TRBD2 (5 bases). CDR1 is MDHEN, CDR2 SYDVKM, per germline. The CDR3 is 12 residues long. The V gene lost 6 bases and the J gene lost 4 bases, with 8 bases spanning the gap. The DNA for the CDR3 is TGTGCCAGCAGCCCGGACTCAGATACGCAGTATTTT. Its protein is CASSPDSDTQYF. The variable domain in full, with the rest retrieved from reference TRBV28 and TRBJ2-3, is DVKVTQSSRYLVKRTGEKVFLECVQDMDHENMFWYRQDPGLGLRLIYFSYDVKMKEKGDIPEGYSVSREKKERFSLILESASTNQTSMYLCASSPDSDTQYFGPGTRLTVL.

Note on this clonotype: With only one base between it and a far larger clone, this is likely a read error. CDR3 sequence: CASSSQGRVTEAFF. The CDR3 nucleotides are TGTGCCAGCAGTTCACAGGGGCGGGTCACTGAAGCTTTCTTT. This chain joins TRBV28 and TRBJ1-1; TRBD1 matches 7 bases. The CDR3 sequence is 14 residues long. The junction had 6 bases not matched to a gene; V was cut back by 4 bases and J by 4 bases. Germline V gene lookup returns CDR1 MDHEN and CDR2 SYDVKM.

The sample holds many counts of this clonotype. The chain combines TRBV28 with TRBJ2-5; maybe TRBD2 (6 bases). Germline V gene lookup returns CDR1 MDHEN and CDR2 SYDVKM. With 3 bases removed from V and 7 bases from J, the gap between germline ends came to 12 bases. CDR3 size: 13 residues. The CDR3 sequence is CASSLARLGTQYF. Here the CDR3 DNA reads TGTGCCAGCAGTTTGGCACGACTAGGGACCCAGTACTTC.

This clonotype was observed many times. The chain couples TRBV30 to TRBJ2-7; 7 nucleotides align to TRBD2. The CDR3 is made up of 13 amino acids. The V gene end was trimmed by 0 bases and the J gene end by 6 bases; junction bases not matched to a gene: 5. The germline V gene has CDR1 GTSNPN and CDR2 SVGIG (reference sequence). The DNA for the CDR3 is TGTGCCTGGAGTGTACGGGCTAGCGGCGAGCAGTACTTC. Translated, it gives CAWSVRASGEQYF.

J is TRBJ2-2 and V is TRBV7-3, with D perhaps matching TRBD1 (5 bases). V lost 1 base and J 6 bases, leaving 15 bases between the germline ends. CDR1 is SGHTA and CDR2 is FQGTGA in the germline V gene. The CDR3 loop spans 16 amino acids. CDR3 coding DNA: TGTGCCAGCAGCTTAAGGGGCAGGGCCGCCGCCGGGGAGCTGTTTTTT. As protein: CASSLRGRAAAGELFF.

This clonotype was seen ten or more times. The CDR3 sequence: CATSTPPPQREGPADTQYF. CDR3 in DNA: TGTGCCACCAGCACACCCCCGCCCCAGCGGGAGGGCCCAGCAGATACGCAGTATTTT. The chain couples TRBV15 to TRBJ2-3; 10 positions agree with TRBD2. This CDR3 comprises 19 residues. Per germline, CDR1 LNHNV and CDR2 YYDKDF (reference sequence). Germline trimming cut 4 bases from V and 4 bases from J; bases unmatched to any gene: 17.

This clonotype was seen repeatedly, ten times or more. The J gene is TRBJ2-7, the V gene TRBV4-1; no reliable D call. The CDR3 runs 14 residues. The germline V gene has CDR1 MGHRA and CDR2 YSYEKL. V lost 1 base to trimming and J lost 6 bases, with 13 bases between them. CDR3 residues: CASSQGIGLFEQYF. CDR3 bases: TGCGCCAGCAGCCAAGGGATAGGGCTCTTCGAGCAGTACTTC.

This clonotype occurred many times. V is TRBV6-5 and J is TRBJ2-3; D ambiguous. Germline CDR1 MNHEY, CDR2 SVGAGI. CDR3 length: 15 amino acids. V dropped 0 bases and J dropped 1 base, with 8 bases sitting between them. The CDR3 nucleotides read TGTGCCAGCAGTTACTCAAATCTCGGCACAGATACGCAGTATTTT. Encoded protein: CASSYSNLGTDTQYF.

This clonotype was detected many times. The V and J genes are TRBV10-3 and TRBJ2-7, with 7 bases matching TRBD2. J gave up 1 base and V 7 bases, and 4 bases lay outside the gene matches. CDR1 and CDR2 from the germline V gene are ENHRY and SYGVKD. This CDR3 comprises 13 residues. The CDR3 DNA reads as TGTGCCATCAATCGGGGGGTTTCCTACGAGCAGTACTTC. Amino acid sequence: CAINRGVSYEQYF.

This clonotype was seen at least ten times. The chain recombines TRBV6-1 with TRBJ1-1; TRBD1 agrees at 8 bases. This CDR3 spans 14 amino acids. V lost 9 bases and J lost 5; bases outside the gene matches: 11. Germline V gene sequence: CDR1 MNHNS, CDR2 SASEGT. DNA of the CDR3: TGTGCCAGTCTCTCCCGGACAGGGCGGACTGAAGCTTTCTTT. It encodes CASLSRTGRTEAFF.

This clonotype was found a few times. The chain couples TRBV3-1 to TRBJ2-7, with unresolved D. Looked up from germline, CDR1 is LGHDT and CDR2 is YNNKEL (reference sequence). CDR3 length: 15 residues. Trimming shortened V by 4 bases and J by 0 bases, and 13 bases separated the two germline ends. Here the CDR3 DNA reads TGTGCCAGCAGCCCGCACCGGCAGTCCTCCTACGAGCAGTACTTC. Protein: CASSPHRQSSYEQYF.

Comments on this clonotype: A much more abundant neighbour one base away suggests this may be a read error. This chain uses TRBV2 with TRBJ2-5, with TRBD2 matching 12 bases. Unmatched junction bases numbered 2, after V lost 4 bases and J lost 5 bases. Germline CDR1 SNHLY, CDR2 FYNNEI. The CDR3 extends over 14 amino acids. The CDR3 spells CASSATSGSETQYF. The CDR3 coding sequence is TGTGCCAGCAGTGCGACTAGCGGGAGTGAGACCCAGTACTTC.

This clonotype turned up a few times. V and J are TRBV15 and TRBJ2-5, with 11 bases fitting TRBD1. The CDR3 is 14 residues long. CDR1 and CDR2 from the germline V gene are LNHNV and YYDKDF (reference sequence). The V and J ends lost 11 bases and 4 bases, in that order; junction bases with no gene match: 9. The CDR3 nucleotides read TGTGCCTCTTCGAGGACAGGGGGCGGAGAGACCCAGTACTTC. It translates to CASSRTGGGETQYF.

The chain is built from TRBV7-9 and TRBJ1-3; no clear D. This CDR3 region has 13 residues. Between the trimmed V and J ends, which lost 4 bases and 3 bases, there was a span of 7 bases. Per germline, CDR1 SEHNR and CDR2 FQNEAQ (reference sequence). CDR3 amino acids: CASSSLFGNTIYF. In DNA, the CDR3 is TGTGCCAGCAGCTCACTGTTTGGAAACACCATATATTTT.

CDR3 coding DNA: TGTGCCAGCAGTCCGACAGGGGTTCTTGGTTACAATGAGCAGTTCTTC. Translated: CASSPTGVLGYNEQFF. The genes are TRBV27 and TRBJ2-1; 8 nucleotides agree with TRBD1. With 5 bases clipped from V and 4 bases from J, the junction kept 10 bases outside the gene matches. Germline-derived CDR1 and CDR2 are MNHEY and SMNVEV (reference sequence). The length of the CDR3 is 16 residues.

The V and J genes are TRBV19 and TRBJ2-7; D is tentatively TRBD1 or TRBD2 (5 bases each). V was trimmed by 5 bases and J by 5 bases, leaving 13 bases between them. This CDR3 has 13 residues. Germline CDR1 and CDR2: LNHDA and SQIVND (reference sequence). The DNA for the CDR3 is TGTGCCAGTAGTTCCAGAGGGGTCAACGAGCAGTACTTC. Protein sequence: CASSSRGVNEQYF. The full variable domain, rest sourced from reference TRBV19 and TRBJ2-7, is DGGITQSPKYLFRKEGQNVTLSCEQNLNHDAMYWYRQDPGQGLRLIYYSQIVNDFQKGDIAEGYSVSREKKESFPLTVTSAQKNPTAFYLCASSSRGVNEQYFGPGTRLTVT.

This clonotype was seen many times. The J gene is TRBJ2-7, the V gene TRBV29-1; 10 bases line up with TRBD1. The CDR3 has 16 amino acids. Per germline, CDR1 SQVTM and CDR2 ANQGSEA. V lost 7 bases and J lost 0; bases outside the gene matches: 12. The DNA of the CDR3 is TGCAGCGCCCTGGCCCCCGGACAGGGGGTCTCCTACGAGCAGTACTTC. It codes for CSALAPGQGVSYEQYF.

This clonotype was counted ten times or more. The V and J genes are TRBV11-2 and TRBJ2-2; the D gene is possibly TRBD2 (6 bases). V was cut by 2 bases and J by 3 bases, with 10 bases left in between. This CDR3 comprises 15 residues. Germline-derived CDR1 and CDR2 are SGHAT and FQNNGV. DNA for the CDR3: TGTGCCAGCAGCTTACGGAGGGTTGACACCGGGGAGCTGTTTTTT. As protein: CASSLRRVDTGELFF.

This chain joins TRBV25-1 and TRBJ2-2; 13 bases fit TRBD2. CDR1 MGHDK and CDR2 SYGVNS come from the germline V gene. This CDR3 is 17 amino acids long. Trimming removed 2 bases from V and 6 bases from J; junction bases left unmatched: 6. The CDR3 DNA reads TGTGCCAGCAGTGAACCGGGACTAGCGGGACCCGCCGGGGAGCTGTTTTTT. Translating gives CASSEPGLAGPAGELFF.

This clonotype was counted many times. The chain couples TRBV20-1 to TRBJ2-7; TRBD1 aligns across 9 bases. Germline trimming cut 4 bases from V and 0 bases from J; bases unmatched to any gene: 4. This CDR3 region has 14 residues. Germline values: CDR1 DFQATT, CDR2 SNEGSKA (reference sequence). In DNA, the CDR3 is TGCAGTGCTACGGACAGGGGATTCTCCTACGAGCAGTACTTC. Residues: CSATDRGFSYEQYF.

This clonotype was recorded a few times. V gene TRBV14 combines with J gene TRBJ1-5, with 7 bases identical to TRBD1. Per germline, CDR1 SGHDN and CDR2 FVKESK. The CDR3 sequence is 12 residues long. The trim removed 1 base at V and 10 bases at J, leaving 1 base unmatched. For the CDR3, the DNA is TGTGCCAGCAGCCAAGGACAGGGCCCCCAGCATTTT. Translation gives CASSQGQGPQHF.

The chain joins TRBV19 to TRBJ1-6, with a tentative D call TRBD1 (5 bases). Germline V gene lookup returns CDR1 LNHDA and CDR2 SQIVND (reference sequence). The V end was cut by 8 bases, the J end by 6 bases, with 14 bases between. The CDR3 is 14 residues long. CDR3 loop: CASAPLGGNSPLHF. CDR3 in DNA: TGTGCCAGTGCCCCGCTGGGGGGTAATTCACCCCTCCACTTT.

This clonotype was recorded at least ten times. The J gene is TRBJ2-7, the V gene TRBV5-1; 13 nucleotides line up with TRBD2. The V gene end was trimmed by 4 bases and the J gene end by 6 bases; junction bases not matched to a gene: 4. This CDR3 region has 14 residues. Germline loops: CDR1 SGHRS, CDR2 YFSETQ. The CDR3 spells CASSHGTSGTEQYF. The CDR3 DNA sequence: TGCGCCAGCAGCCACGGGACTAGCGGGACCGAGCAGTACTTC. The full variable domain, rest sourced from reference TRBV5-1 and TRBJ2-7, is KAGVTQTPRYLIKTRGQQVTLSCSPISGHRSVSWYQQTPGQGLQFLFEYFSETQRNKGNFPGRFSGRQFSNSRSEMNVSTLELGDSALYLCASSHGTSGTEQYFGPGTRLTVT.

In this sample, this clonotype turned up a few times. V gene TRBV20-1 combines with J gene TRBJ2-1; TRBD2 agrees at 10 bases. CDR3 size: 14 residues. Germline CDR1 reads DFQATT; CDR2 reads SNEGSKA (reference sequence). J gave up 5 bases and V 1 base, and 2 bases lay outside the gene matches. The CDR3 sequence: CSARGTSGDNEQFF. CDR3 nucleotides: TGCAGTGCTAGAGGGACTAGCGGTGACAATGAGCAGTTCTTC.

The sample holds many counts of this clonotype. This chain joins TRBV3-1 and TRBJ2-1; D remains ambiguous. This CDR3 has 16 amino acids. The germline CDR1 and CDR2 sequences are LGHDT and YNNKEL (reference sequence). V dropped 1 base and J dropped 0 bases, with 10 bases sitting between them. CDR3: CASSQALDGSYNEQFF. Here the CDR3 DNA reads TGTGCCAGCAGCCAAGCGCTTGACGGCTCCTACAATGAGCAGTTCTTC.

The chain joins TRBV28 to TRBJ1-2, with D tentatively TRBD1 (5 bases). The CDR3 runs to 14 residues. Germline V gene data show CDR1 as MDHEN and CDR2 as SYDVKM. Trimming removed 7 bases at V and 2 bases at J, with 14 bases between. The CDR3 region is CASNPGGYNYGYTF. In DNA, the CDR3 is TGTGCCAGCAACCCCGGGGGATACAACTATGGCTACACCTTC.

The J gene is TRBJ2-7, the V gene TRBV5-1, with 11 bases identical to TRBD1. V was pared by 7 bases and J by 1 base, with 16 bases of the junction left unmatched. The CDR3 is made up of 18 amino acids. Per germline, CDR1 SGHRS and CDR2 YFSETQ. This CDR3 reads CASQPGTGGGPRSYEQYF. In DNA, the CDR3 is TGCGCCAGCCAACCCGGGACAGGGGGAGGCCCAAGATCCTACGAGCAGTACTTC.